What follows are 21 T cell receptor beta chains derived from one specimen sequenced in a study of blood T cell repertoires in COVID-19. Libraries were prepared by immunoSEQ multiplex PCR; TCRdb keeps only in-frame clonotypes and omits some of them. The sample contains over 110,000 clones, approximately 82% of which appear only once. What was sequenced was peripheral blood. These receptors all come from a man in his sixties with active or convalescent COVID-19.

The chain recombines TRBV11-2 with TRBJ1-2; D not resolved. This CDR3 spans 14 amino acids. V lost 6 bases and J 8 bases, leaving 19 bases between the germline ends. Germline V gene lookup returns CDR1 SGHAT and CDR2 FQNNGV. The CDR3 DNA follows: TGTGCCAGCAGGGGTCTAAAACCACGGGAGGGCTACACCTTC. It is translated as CASRGLKPREGYTF.

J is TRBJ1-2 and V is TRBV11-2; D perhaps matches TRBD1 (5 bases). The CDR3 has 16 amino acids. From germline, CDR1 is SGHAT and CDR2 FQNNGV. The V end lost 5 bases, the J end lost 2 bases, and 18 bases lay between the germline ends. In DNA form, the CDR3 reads TGTGCCAGCAGCCACAACCAGGGCGCGTTGAACTATGGCTACACCTTC. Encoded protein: CASSHNQGALNYGYTF. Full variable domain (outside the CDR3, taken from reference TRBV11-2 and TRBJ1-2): EAGVAQSPRYKIIEKRQSVAFWCNPISGHATLYWYQQILGQGPKLLIQFQNNGVVDDSQLPKDRFSAERLKGVDSTLKIQPAKLEDSAVYLCASSHNQGALNYGYTFGSGTRLTVV.

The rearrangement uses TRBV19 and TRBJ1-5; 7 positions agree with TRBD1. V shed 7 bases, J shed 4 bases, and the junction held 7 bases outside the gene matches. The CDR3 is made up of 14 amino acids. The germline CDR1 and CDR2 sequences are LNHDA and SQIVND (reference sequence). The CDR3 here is CASKTGQQNQPQHF. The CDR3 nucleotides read TGTGCCAGTAAGACGGGACAGCAAAATCAGCCCCAGCATTTT.

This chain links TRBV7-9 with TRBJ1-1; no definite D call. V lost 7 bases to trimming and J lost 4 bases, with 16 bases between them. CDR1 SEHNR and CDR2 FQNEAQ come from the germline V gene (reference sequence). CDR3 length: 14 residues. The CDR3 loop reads CASTQVTGVTEAFF. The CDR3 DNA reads TGTGCCAGCACCCAGGTAACCGGCGTCACTGAAGCTTTCTTT.

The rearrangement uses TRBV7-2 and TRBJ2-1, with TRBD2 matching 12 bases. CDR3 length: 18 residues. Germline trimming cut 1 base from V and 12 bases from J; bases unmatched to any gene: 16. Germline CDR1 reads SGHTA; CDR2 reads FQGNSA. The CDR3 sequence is CASSLVPNLLAGGRGQFF. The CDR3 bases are TGTGCCAGCAGCTTAGTCCCCAACCTACTAGCGGGAGGCCGGGGGCAGTTCTTC.

CDR3 in amino acids: CATSDWPGTSGSVNEQFF. The CDR3 nucleotides read TGTGCCACCAGTGATTGGCCCGGGACTAGCGGGAGTGTGAATGAGCAGTTCTTC. The V gene is TRBV24-1, the J gene TRBJ2-1; 14 bases agree with TRBD2. Trimming took 2 bases from V and 7 from J; bases not matched to a gene: 9. Germline V gene lookup returns CDR1 KGHDR and CDR2 SFDVKD. The CDR3 is 18 residues long.

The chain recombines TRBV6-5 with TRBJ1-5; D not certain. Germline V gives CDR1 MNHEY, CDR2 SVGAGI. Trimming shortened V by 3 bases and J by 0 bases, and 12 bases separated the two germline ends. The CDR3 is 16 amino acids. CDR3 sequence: CASSYLSVNSNQPQHF. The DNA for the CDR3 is TGTGCCAGCAGTTATTTGTCGGTCAATAGCAATCAGCCCCAGCATTTT.

The CDR3 loop is CASRTGKGYNEQFF. As DNA, the CDR3 is TGTGCCAGCAGGACAGGGAAAGGTTACAATGAGCAGTTCTTC. This chain links TRBV6-5 with TRBJ2-1; 7 bases fit TRBD1. The junction had 6 bases not matched to a gene; V was cut back by 6 bases and J by 4 bases. Germline V gene data show CDR1 as MNHEY and CDR2 as SVGAGI. The CDR3 loop spans 14 amino acids.

For the CDR3, the DNA is TGTGCCAGCAGGGGGACAGGGCTTGAAAAACTGTTTTTT. Protein product: CASRGTGLEKLFF. This chain joins TRBV27 and TRBJ1-4; 9 nucleotides match TRBD1. V lost 6 bases and J lost 7; bases outside the gene matches: 3. CDR1 is MNHEY and CDR2 is SMNVEV in the germline V gene (reference sequence). The CDR3 covers 13 residues.

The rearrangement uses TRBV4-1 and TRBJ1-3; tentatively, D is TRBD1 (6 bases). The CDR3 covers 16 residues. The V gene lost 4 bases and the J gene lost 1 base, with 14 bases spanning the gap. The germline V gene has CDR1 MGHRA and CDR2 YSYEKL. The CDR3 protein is CASSPRDTGSGNTIYF. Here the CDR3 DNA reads TGCGCCAGCAGCCCCCGGGACACGGGATCTGGAAACACCATATATTTT.

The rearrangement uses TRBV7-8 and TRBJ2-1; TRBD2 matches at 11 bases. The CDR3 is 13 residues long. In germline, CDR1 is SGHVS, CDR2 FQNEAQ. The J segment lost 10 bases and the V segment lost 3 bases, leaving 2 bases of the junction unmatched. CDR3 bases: TGTGCCAGCAGCTTCCTAGCGGGAGGCGAGCAGTTCTTC. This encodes CASSFLAGGEQFF.

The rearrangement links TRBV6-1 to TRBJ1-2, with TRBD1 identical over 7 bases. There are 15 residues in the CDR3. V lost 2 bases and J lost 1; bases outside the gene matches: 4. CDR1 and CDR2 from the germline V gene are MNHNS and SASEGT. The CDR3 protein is CASSEFQGDNYGYTF. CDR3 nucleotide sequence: TGTGCCAGCAGTGAATTCCAGGGGGATAACTATGGCTACACCTTC.

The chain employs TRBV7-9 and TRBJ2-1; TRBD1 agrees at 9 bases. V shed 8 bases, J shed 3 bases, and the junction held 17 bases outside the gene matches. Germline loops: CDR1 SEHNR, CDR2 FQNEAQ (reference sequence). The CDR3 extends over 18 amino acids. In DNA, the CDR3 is TGTGCCAGCCCCGACAGGGGGACAGGGAGTTTTTTCTACAATGAGCAGTTCTTC. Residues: CASPDRGTGSFFYNEQFF. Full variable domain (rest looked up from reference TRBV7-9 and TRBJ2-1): DTGVSQNPRHKITKRGQNVTFRCDPISEHNRLYWYRQTLGQGPEFLTYFQNEAQLEKSRLLSDRFSAERPKGSFSTLEIQRTEQGDSAMYLCASPDRGTGSFFYNEQFFGPGTRLTVL.

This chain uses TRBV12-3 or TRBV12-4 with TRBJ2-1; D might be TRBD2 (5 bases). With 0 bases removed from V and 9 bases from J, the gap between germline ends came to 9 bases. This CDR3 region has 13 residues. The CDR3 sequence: CASSLAGDGEQFF. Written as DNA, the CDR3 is TGTGCCAGCAGTTTAGCGGGAGATGGTGAGCAGTTCTTC.

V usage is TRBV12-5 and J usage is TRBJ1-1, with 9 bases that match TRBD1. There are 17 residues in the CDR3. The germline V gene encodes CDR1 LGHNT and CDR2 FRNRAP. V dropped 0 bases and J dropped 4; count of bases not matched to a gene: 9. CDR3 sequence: CASGLVPGQGLGTEAFF. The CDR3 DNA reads TGTGCTAGTGGTTTGGTTCCGGGACAGGGCTTGGGCACTGAAGCTTTCTTT.

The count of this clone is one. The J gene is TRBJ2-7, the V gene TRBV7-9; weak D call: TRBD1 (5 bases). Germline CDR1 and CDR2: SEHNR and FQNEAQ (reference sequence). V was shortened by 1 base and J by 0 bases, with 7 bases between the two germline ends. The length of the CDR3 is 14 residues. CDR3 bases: TGTGCCAGCAGCTTAGGCAGGGACTCCTACGAGCAGTACTTC. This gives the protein CASSLGRDSYEQYF.

CDR3 sequence (DNA): TGTGCCACTGCCCGGGACAGCAACAATGAGCAGTTCTTC. Amino acid sequence: CATARDSNNEQFF. This sequence joins TRBV3-1 (or the pseudogene TRBV3-2) and TRBJ2-1; 7 bases are a match to TRBD1. CDR1 is LGHDT, CDR2 YNNKEL, per germline (reference sequence). This CDR3 spans 13 amino acids. With V trimmed by 10 bases and J by 5 bases, 8 bases remained unmatched.

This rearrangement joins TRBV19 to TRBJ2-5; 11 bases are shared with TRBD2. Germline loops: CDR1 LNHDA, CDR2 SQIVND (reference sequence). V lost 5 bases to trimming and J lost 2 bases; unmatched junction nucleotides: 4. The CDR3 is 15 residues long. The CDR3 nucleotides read TGTGCCAGTAGTCCGAGACTAGCGGGGCAAGAGACCCAGTACTTC. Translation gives CASSPRLAGQETQYF.

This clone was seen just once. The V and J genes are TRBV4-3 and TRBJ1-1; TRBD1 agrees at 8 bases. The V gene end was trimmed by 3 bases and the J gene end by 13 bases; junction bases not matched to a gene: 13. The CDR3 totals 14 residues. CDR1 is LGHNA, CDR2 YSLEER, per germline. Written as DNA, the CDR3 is TGCGCCAGCAGCCAGAGCCAGGGGGCTCCCCGGCTTTTCTTT. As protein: CASSQSQGAPRLFF.

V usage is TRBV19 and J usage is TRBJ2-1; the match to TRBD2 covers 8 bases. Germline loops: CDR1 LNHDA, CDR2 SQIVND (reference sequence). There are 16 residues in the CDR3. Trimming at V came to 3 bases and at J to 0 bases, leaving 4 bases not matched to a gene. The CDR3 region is CASSILAGSSYNEQFF. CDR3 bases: TGTGCCAGTAGTATCCTAGCGGGCAGCTCCTACAATGAGCAGTTCTTC.

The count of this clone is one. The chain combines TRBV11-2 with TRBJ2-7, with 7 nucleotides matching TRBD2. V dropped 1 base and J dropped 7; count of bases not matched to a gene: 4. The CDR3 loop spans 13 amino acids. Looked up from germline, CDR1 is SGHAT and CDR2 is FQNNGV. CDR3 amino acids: CASSLGPSGEQYV. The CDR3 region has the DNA TGTGCCAGCAGCTTAGGCCCTAGCGGAGAGCAGTACGTC.